A selection of T cell receptor beta chains follows, all from one sample in a study of vaccination and CD4 T cells after COVID-19. TCRdb itself ran the PCR reads through MiXCR, one entry per CDR3 protein. The sample lists some 18,000 distinct CDR3 sequences, 43% occurring once. Antigens of these TCRs are unknown. The sample in question was CD4+ T cells from blood, cultured in vitro, obtained after SARS-CoV-2 vaccination. The receptor source for this set is a human donor who had recovered from COVID-19. Each CDR3 is given with its conserved first and last residue. The order of the fields is V gene, CDR3 length, J gene, clone size, D gene, CDR3 DNA, CDR3 protein. D genes are given only for firm matches. Rows may omit the clone size; those that give it use once, few, many or a size class.

v_call: TRBV7-8; cdr3_length: 14; j_call: TRBJ1-5; clone_size: few; d_call: .; cdr3_nt: TGTGCCAGCAGCTTCGACAGGACTAATCAGCCCCAGCATTTT; cdr3_aa: CASSFDRTNQPQHF
v_call: TRBV11-3; cdr3_length: 12; j_call: TRBJ1-2; clone_size: few; d_call: .; cdr3_nt: TGTGCCAGCAGCCGAGGAATCTATGGCTACACCTTC; cdr3_aa: CASSRGIYGYTF
v_call: TRBV27; cdr3_length: 17; j_call: TRBJ1-6; clone_size: .; d_call: .; cdr3_nt: TGTGCCAGCAGTTCAGCCCGGCCCGTGACCTATAATTCACCCCTCCACTTT; cdr3_aa: CASSSARPVTYNSPLHF
v_call: TRBV7-2; cdr3_length: 13; j_call: TRBJ2-5; clone_size: few; d_call: TRBD1; cdr3_nt: TGTGCCAGCAGCTCCGACAGGGTAGAGACCCAGTACTTC; cdr3_aa: CASSSDRVETQYF
v_call: TRBV6-2/TRBV6-3; cdr3_length: 15; j_call: TRBJ2-7; clone_size: .; d_call: .; cdr3_nt: TGTGCCAGCAGTTATTTCGGGAGATACGACGACGAGCAGTACTTC; cdr3_aa: CASSYFGRYDDEQYF
v_call: TRBV29-1; cdr3_length: 12; j_call: TRBJ2-5; clone_size: few; d_call: .; cdr3_nt: TGCAGCGTTGGGGGATACGGGGAGACCCAGTACTTC; cdr3_aa: CSVGGYGETQYF
v_call: TRBV6-1; cdr3_length: 12; j_call: TRBJ1-4; clone_size: few; d_call: .; cdr3_nt: TGTGCCAGCAGTGAGGACGGGCAAAAACTGTTTTTT; cdr3_aa: CASSEDGQKLFF
v_call: TRBV6-1; cdr3_length: 15; j_call: TRBJ2-7; clone_size: few; d_call: TRBD1; cdr3_nt: TGTGCCAGCAGTGGCCCGACAGGGGTGGTTGGCGAGCAGTACTTC; cdr3_aa: CASSGPTGVVGEQYF
v_call: TRBV6-2/TRBV6-3; cdr3_length: 14; j_call: TRBJ1-5; clone_size: few; d_call: .; cdr3_nt: TGTGCCAGCAGCCTGGAGCAGGGAATTCATCCCCAGCATTTT; cdr3_aa: CASSLEQGIHPQHF
v_call: TRBV20-1; cdr3_length: 12; j_call: TRBJ1-3; clone_size: few; d_call: .; cdr3_nt: TGCAGTGCTGGGACCGCGGAAAACACCATATATTTT; cdr3_aa: CSAGTAENTIYF
v_call: TRBV11-2; cdr3_length: 15; j_call: TRBJ2-1; clone_size: .; d_call: .; cdr3_nt: TGTGCCAGCACCCCGATGGGGGTCTCCTACAATGAGCAGTTCTTC; cdr3_aa: CASTPMGVSYNEQFF
v_call: TRBV19; cdr3_length: 16; j_call: TRBJ2-3; clone_size: .; d_call: .; cdr3_nt: TGTGCCAGTAGTCCGTTCCGGGTTGCCAGCACAGATACGCAGTATTTT; cdr3_aa: CASSPFRVASTDTQYF
v_call: TRBV12-3/TRBV12-4; cdr3_length: 13; j_call: TRBJ2-5; clone_size: .; d_call: .; cdr3_nt: TGTGCCAGCAGTTTAGTTTCCGGCCGAACCCAGTACTTC; cdr3_aa: CASSLVSGRTQYF
v_call: TRBV7-2; cdr3_length: 14; j_call: TRBJ1-1; clone_size: .; d_call: .; cdr3_nt: TGTGCCAGCAGCTTATCAGTGATGGACACTGAAGCTTTCTTT; cdr3_aa: CASSLSVMDTEAFF
v_call: TRBV19; cdr3_length: 15; j_call: TRBJ2-1; clone_size: .; d_call: TRBD1; cdr3_nt: TGTGCCAGTACCGTGGACAGGGCCTCCTACAATGAGCAGTTCTTC; cdr3_aa: CASTVDRASYNEQFF
v_call: TRBV29-1; cdr3_length: 14; j_call: TRBJ2-3; clone_size: .; d_call: TRBD1; cdr3_nt: TGCAGCGCTGGGGACAGGGGCGAGGCAGATACGCAGTATTTT; cdr3_aa: CSAGDRGEADTQYF
v_call: TRBV27; cdr3_length: 13; j_call: TRBJ2-7; clone_size: .; d_call: TRBD2; cdr3_nt: TGTGCCAGCAGTTTGGGGAGGGCCTACGAGCAGTACTTC; cdr3_aa: CASSLGRAYEQYF
v_call: TRBV15; cdr3_length: 18; j_call: TRBJ2-7; clone_size: .; d_call: TRBD2; cdr3_nt: TGTGCCACCAGCGGGGAGGAGGGGACTAGCGGGGTCAGGGACGAGCAGTACTTC; cdr3_aa: CATSGEEGTSGVRDEQYF
v_call: TRBV7-2; cdr3_length: 13; j_call: TRBJ1-1; clone_size: few; d_call: .; cdr3_nt: TGTGCCAGCAGCTTAGTTTGGGCCACTGAAGCTTTCTTT; cdr3_aa: CASSLVWATEAFF